Listed here are 29 T cell receptor beta chains from one sample, sequenced in a study of T cells in women clearing cervical HPV infection. Some clones are missing from TCRdb's copy, which holds only in-frame ones; the method was immunoSEQ multiplex PCR. The table lists around 37,000 clones. Specimen: blood buffy coat. The receptors were gathered from a woman aged 18-70 years with a cervical HPV16 infection that either progressed to CIN3+ or cleared (not recorded which).

Remarks on this clone: A read error may account for a junction end that differs from germline. The read comes to an end 3 residues before the CDR3 does, leaving the germline J gene to fill in the end. The rearrangement uses TRBV4-2 and TRBJ2-1, with 9 bases matching TRBD2. Germline V gene lookup returns CDR1 LGHNA and CDR2 YNFKEQ. There are 17 residues in the CDR3. CDR3 DNA, as far as it was read: TGCGCCAGCAGCCAAGATGGTCTGGCGGGAGGGCAAGGTGAG. This gives the protein CASSQDGLAGGQGE. The full-length CDR3 reads as CASSQDGLAGGQGEQFF.

Details on this clone: The read ends 3 residues shy of where the CDR3 ends; the end is completed using the germline J gene. This chain links TRBV19 with TRBJ2-7, with a tentative D call TRBD1 (6 bases). This CDR3 comprises 14 residues. Germline values: CDR1 LNHDA, CDR2 SQIVND (reference sequence). The V end lost 4 bases, the J end lost 2 bases, and 12 bases lay between the germline ends. Here the CDR3 reads CASSTKTGPYEQYF. CDR3 bases read: TGTGCCAGTAGTACCAAGACAGGTCCCTACGAG.

For this clone: From the germline J gene comes the end of the CDR3, since the read stops 3 residues before it. The chain is built from TRBV19 and TRBJ1-2, with 11 bases aligning to TRBD1. From germline, CDR1 is LNHDA and CDR2 SQIVND (reference sequence). The CDR3 extends over 14 amino acids. The part of the CDR3 DNA that was read is TGTGCCAGTAGTTTAGGGGACAGGGGGAAAAGC. Amino acid sequence: CASSLGDRGKS. In full, the CDR3 is CASSLGDRGKSYTF.

Worth noting for this clone: The read is 3 residues too short to cover the CDR3 end, so that end is filled in from the germline J gene. The chain links TRBV18 to TRBJ2-4; D is perhaps TRBD2 (5 bases). CDR3 length: 14 residues. CDR1 and CDR2 (germline): KGHSH, LQKENI. The covered CDR3 bases are TGTGCCAGCTCACCCAGCCGGGGATCAGGTGGT. It is translated as CASSPSRGSGG. The full CDR3 reads CASSPSRGSGGQYF.

Concerning this clone itself: Sequencing ends 3 residues short of the CDR3 end; the germline J gene provides the rest. The rearrangement links TRBV10-3 to TRBJ2-1; D is unresolved. Germline V gives CDR1 ENHRY, CDR2 SYGVKD. The CDR3 length is 11 residues. V lost 4 bases and J 5 bases, leaving 3 bases between the germline ends. The DNA read from the CDR3 is TGTGCCATCAGTGCTGACAATGAG. It translates to CAISADNE. The full CDR3 is CAISADNEQFF.

Comment on this clone: The sequenced fragment ends 3 residues before the CDR3 boundary, so the rest is inferred from the germline J gene. This chain joins TRBV12-3 or TRBV12-4 and TRBJ2-5; TRBD2 matches 11 bases. V gave up 3 bases and J gave up 2 bases; unmatched junction bases: 5. The CDR3 has 16 residues. CDR3 amino acids: CASSFGASGGQETQYF. Partial CDR3 DNA: TGTGCCAGCAGTTTTGGGGCTAGCGGGGGGCAAGAGACC.

A remark on this clone: The CDR3 end falls 3 residues outside the read, so it is completed with the germline J gene. The V gene is TRBV19, the J gene TRBJ1-2; possible D gene TRBD1, 5 bases. V gave up 3 bases and J gave up 5 bases, with 16 bases separating them. The CDR3 length is 15 residues. Germline V gene data show CDR1 as LNHDA and CDR2 as SQIVND (reference sequence). CDR3 loop: CASSITGINLYGYTF. The covered CDR3 bases are TGTGCCAGTAGTATTACAGGCATCAATTTATATGGC.

As concerns this clone: The sequenced fragment ends 3 residues before the CDR3 boundary, so the rest is inferred from the germline J gene. J is TRBJ2-3 and V is TRBV18; D might be TRBD2 (5 bases). Germline lookup yields CDR1 KGHSH and CDR2 LQKENI. CDR3 length: 16 residues. V gave up 6 bases and J gave up 1 base, with 17 bases separating them. The CDR3 region is CASSPLASRGTDTQYF. The part of the CDR3 DNA that was read is TGTGCCAGCTCGCCCTTAGCGTCCCGAGGCACAGATACG.

As concerns this clone: The CDR3 extends 3 residues past the end of the read, so its final part is completed from the germline J gene. The V gene is TRBV5-4, the J gene TRBJ2-7; TRBD1 aligns across 11 bases. With 0 bases clipped from V and 3 bases from J, the junction kept 2 bases outside the gene matches. This CDR3 is built from 15 residues. The germline gives CDR1 SGHNT, CDR2 YYREEE (reference sequence). The CDR3 sequence: CASSLGTGGFYEQYF. Partial CDR3 DNA: TGTGCCAGCAGCTTGGGGACAGGGGGCTTCTACGAG.

As to this clone: The CDR3 end is not reached by the read, which stops 3 residues before it; the germline J gene fills it in. This rearrangement joins TRBV30 to TRBJ1-2; D not resolved. The CDR3 has 11 amino acids. V lost 4 bases and J 2 bases, leaving 5 bases between the germline ends. Germline lookup yields CDR1 GTSNPN and CDR2 SVGIG (reference sequence). The CDR3 is CAWKQNYGYTF. The sequenced CDR3 bases are TGTGCCTGGAAACAAAACTATGGC. Full variable domain (outside the CDR3, taken from reference TRBV30 and TRBJ1-2): SQTIHQWPATLVQPVGSPLSLECTVEGTSNPNLYWYRQAAGRGLQLLFYSVGIGQISSEVPQNLSASRPQDRQFILSSKKLLLSDSGFYLCAWKQNYGYTFGSGTRLTVV.

Worth noting for this clone: The sequenced fragment ends 3 residues before the CDR3 boundary, so the rest is inferred from the germline J gene. This chain connects TRBV4-1 to TRBJ1-2; TRBD1 aligns across 9 bases. CDR3 length equals 16 residues. Trimming at V came to 2 bases and at J to 2 bases, leaving 6 bases not matched to a gene. From germline, CDR1 is MGHRA and CDR2 YSYEKL. The CDR3 protein is CASSQIFTGGNYGYTF. Partial CDR3 DNA: TGCGCCAGCAGCCAAATTTTTACAGGGGGCAACTATGGC.

As regards this clone: With the read ending 3 residues before the CDR3 end, the germline J gene is used to fill in that end. The chain combines TRBV10-3 with TRBJ2-7, with 11 bases lining up with TRBD2. The CDR3 length is 17 residues. With V trimmed by 0 bases and J by 0 bases, 4 bases remained unmatched. Germline V gene data show CDR1 as ENHRY and CDR2 as SYGVKD. CDR3 DNA (partial): TGTGCCATCAGTGAGTCGGGGACTAGCGGTTCCTCCTACGAG. Encoded protein: CAISESGTSGSSYE. The complete CDR3 sequence is CAISESGTSGSSYEQYF.

About this clone: The read gets to within 3 residues of the CDR3 end, and the germline J gene fills in the rest. The chain joins TRBV2 to TRBJ2-2; a possible D gene is TRBD1 (6 bases). The CDR3 has 15 amino acids. Deletions cut 5 bases from V and 1 base from J, with 11 bases between. Looked up from germline, CDR1 is SNHLY and CDR2 is FYNNEI. CDR3 in amino acids: CASSSEGVNTGELFF. The sequenced part of the CDR3 DNA is TGTGCCAGCAGTTCTGAGGGGGTGAACACCGGGGAG.

Comment on this clone: The sequenced fragment ends 3 residues before the CDR3 boundary, so the rest is inferred from the germline J gene. V usage is TRBV5-6 and J usage is TRBJ2-7; the D gene is possibly TRBD1 (7 bases). CDR1 is SGHDT and CDR2 is YYEEEE in the germline V gene. V gave up 4 bases and J gave up 3 bases, with 14 bases separating them. This CDR3 is 14 amino acids long. Partial CDR3 DNA: TGTGCCAGCAGCCGGCGGGGACAGATCTACGAG. Protein product: CASSRRGQIYE. The whole CDR3 reads CASSRRGQIYEQYF. The full variable domain, in which reference TRBV5-6 and TRBJ2-7 provide the parts outside the CDR3, is DAGVTQSPTHLIKTRGQQVTLRCSPKSGHDTVSWYQQALGQGPQFIFQYYEEEERQRGNFPDRFSGHQFPNYSSELNVNALLLGDSALYLCASSRRGQIYEQYFGPGTRLTVT.

On this clone itself: The CDR3 end is not reached by the read, which stops 3 residues before it; the germline J gene fills it in. The chain uses TRBV2 and TRBJ1-6; TRBD1 matches at 7 bases. The V segment lost 7 bases and the J segment 12 bases; nucleotides outside the gene matches: 9. The CDR3 covers 13 residues. CDR1 SNHLY and CDR2 FYNNEI come from the germline V gene. The CDR3 DNA, read in part, is TGTGCCAGCAAGGGGACAGTTGAATTACCC. Residues: CASKGTVELP. In full, the CDR3 reads CASKGTVELPLHF.

Points on this clone: The read ends 3 residues shy of where the CDR3 ends; the end is completed using the germline J gene. V gene TRBV23-1 combines with J gene TRBJ1-2; 8 nucleotides match TRBD1. TRBV23-1 is treated as an ORF (open reading frame) with a function not yet certain. This CDR3 has 20 amino acids. CDR3 residues: CASSQRNRDRFFSVSYDYTF. Partial CDR3 DNA: TGCGCCAGCAGTCAAAGAAATCGGGACAGGTTCTTTAGTGTGTCCTACGAC.

Points on this clone: The read ends 3 residues before the CDR3 terminus; that terminus is restored from the germline J gene. This chain connects TRBV30 to TRBJ2-3, with 12 bases lining up with TRBD2. From germline, CDR1 is GTSNPN and CDR2 SVGIG (reference sequence). The trim removed 1 base at V and 6 bases at J, leaving 2 bases unmatched. The CDR3 runs to 14 residues. The part of the CDR3 DNA that was read is TGTGCCTGGAGTGCGACTAGCGGGAGTGATACG. Translation: CAWSATSGSDT. The whole CDR3 reads CAWSATSGSDTQYF.

Details on this clone: The read falls 3 residues short of the CDR3 end, and the missing part is taken from the germline J gene. The chain employs TRBV30 and TRBJ1-1; D may be TRBD1 (5 bases). Trimming removed 5 bases from V and 4 bases from J, with 11 bases in between. CDR1 and CDR2 (germline): GTSNPN, SVGIG (reference sequence). There are 12 residues in the CDR3. The CDR3 loop reads CAWAFGGTEAFF. CDR3 bases read: TGTGCCTGGGCCTTCGGGGGCACTGAA. The full variable domain, completed using reference TRBV30 and TRBJ1-1, is SQTIHQWPATLVQPVGSPLSLECTVEGTSNPNLYWYRQAAGRGLQLLFYSVGIGQISSEVPQNLSASRPQDRQFILSSKKLLLSDSGFYLCAWAFGGTEAFFGQGTRLTVV.

About this clone: Read data end 3 residues before the CDR3 end; the end is taken from the germline J gene. V is TRBV19 and J is TRBJ2-4; 7 bases align to TRBD1. This CDR3 is 14 amino acids long. Germline V CDR1 and CDR2: LNHDA, SQIVND (reference sequence). CDR3 DNA (partial): TGTGCCAGTAGTATTACGTGGGGACAGAGGACT. This translates into CASSITWGQRT. The CDR3, in full, reads CASSITWGQRTQYF.

On this clone itself: The read comes to an end 3 residues before the CDR3 does, leaving the germline J gene to fill in the end. The gene calls are TRBV10-3 and TRBJ1-6, with 7 bases that match TRBD1. From germline, CDR1 is ENHRY and CDR2 SYGVKD. The J segment lost 9 bases and the V segment lost 5 bases, leaving 4 bases of the junction unmatched. The CDR3 loop spans 13 amino acids. CDR3 bases read: TGTGCCATCAGTACGACAGGGATTTCACCC. Amino acids: CAISTTGISP. The full-length CDR3 reads as CAISTTGISPLHF.

Remarks on this clone: The read is 3 residues too short to cover the CDR3 end, so that end is filled in from the germline J gene. The chain joins TRBV30 to TRBJ1-1; TRBD1 aligns across 8 bases. V shed 5 bases and J 5 bases; nucleotides not matched to a gene: 7. The germline gives CDR1 GTSNPN, CDR2 SVGIG (reference sequence). The CDR3 contains 13 residues. The CDR3 sequence is CAWSRGLGTEAFF. The sequenced part of the CDR3 DNA is TGTGCCTGGTCCAGGGGGCTAGGTACTGAA. Supplemented by reference TRBV30 and TRBJ1-1, the full variable domain reads SQTIHQWPATLVQPVGSPLSLECTVEGTSNPNLYWYRQAAGRGLQLLFYSVGIGQISSEVPQNLSASRPQDRQFILSSKKLLLSDSGFYLCAWSRGLGTEAFFGQGTRLTVV.

Worth noting for this clone: The CDR3 end falls 3 residues outside the read, so it is completed with the germline J gene. This chain joins TRBV6-2 or TRBV6-3 and TRBJ2-2; 11 bases match TRBD2. The CDR3 loop spans 16 amino acids. In germline, CDR1 is MNHEY, CDR2 SVGEGT. The J segment lost 1 base and the V segment lost 6 bases, leaving 4 bases of the junction unmatched. The CDR3 loop is CASSRLAGLNTGELFF. The CDR3 DNA, read in part, is TGTGCCAGCAGCAGACTAGCGGGATTGAACACCGGGGAG.

Remarks on this clone: The sequence runs out 3 residues before the end of the CDR3; the remainder is reconstructed from the germline J gene. V usage is TRBV6-4 and J usage is TRBJ1-5; TRBD1 is a possible D gene (5 bases). The length of the CDR3 is 13 residues. V lost 6 bases and J 7 bases, leaving 13 bases between the germline ends. CDR1 MRHNA and CDR2 SNTAGT come from the germline V gene. The sequenced CDR3 bases are TGTGCCAGCAGCGGGGGTTTAGGACAGCCC. Protein product: CASSGGLGQP. The CDR3, in full, reads CASSGGLGQPQHF.

Of note for this clone: Relative to the germline gene, one junction end is altered; a read error may explain this. Sequencing ends 3 residues short of the CDR3 end; the germline J gene provides the rest. The chain joins TRBV6-1 to TRBJ1-3; TRBD1 matches at 7 bases. CDR3 length equals 16 residues. Germline CDR1 is MNHNS and CDR2 is SASEGT. The covered CDR3 bases are TGTGCCAGCAGTGAATACACGACAGGGAGGACAAACACT. Encoded protein: CASSEYTTGRTNT. Given in full, the CDR3 is CASSEYTTGRTNTIYF.

Details on this clone: With the read ending 3 residues before the CDR3 end, the germline J gene is used to fill in that end. This chain links TRBV7-2 with TRBJ2-4, with D uncertain. Germline CDR1 and CDR2: SGHTA and FQGNSA. There are 15 residues in the CDR3. This CDR3 is CASSLVGDKFYGQYF. The DNA read from the CDR3 is TGTGCCAGCAGCTTAGTGGGCGACAAGTTCTATGGT.

Details on this clone: The CDR3 end is not reached by the read, which stops 3 residues before it; the germline J gene fills it in. The chain employs TRBV19 and TRBJ1-5, with 7 positions matching TRBD1. The CDR3 totals 13 residues. The ends lost 4 bases at V and 9 bases at J; junction bases unmatched: 6. CDR1 and CDR2 from the germline V gene are LNHDA and SQIVND (reference sequence). CDR3 protein: CASSRRDSSPQHF. CDR3 bases read: TGTGCCAGTAGTAGACGGGACAGTTCGCCC. Drawing the rest from reference TRBV19 and TRBJ1-5, the complete variable domain is DGGITQSPKYLFRKEGQNVTLSCEQNLNHDAMYWYRQDPGQGLRLIYYSQIVNDFQKGDIAEGYSVSREKKESFPLTVTSAQKNPTAFYLCASSRRDSSPQHFGDGTRLSIL.

Incomplete CDR3 DNA: TGTGCCAGCAGTGATCAGGGGCGGGATGGGCCC. It encodes CASSDQGRDGP. The entire CDR3 is CASSDQGRDGPLHF. V gene TRBV6-1 combines with J gene TRBJ1-6; possible D gene TRBD1, 6 bases. The read comes to an end 3 residues before the CDR3 does, leaving the germline J gene to fill in the end. This CDR3 region has 14 residues. The germline CDR1 and CDR2 sequences are MNHNS and SASEGT.

Of note for this clone: The read falls 3 residues short of the CDR3 end, and the missing part is taken from the germline J gene. This sequence joins TRBV20-1 and TRBJ1-2, with 8 bases matching TRBD1. V shed 7 bases and J 7 bases; nucleotides not matched to a gene: 5. The germline gives CDR1 DFQATT, CDR2 SNEGSKA (reference sequence). The CDR3 length is 11 residues. The sequenced CDR3 bases are TGCAGTGTTTCCGGGACAGGTGGC. Translated: CSVSGTGG. The full CDR3 sequence reads CSVSGTGGYTF.

As for this clone: The read gets to within 3 residues of the CDR3 end, and the germline J gene fills in the rest. The rearrangement links TRBV7-9 to TRBJ1-5; D unresolved. The V and J ends lost 3 bases and 5 bases respectively, with 8 bases between them. From germline, CDR1 is SEHNR and CDR2 FQNEAQ (reference sequence). The CDR3 has 13 residues. CDR3 DNA (partial): TGTGCCAGCAGCTTCCAGGTCGATCAGCCC. Its translation is CASSFQVDQP. The entire CDR3 reads CASSFQVDQPQHF.